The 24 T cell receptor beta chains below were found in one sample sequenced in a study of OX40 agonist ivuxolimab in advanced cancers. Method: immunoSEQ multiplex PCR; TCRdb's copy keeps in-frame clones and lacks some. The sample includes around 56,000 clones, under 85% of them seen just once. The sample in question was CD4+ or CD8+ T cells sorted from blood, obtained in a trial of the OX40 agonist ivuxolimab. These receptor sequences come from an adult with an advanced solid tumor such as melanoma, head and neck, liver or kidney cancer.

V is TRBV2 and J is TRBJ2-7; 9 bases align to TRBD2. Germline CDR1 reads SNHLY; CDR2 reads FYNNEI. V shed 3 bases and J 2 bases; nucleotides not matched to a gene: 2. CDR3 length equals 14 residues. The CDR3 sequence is CASSEREGPYEQYF. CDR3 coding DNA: TGTGCCAGCAGTGAGCGGGAGGGCCCCTACGAGCAGTACTTC.

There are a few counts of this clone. In DNA form, the CDR3 reads TGTGCCAGCAGCTTATCCGGGGATAATTCACCCCTCCACTTT. Translating gives CASSLSGDNSPLHF. The rearrangement uses TRBV7-6 and TRBJ1-6, with unresolved D. Germline-derived CDR1 and CDR2 are SGHVS and FNYEAQ. There are 14 residues in the CDR3. The ends were cut back, 2 bases at V and 5 bases at J, with 7 bases in the middle.

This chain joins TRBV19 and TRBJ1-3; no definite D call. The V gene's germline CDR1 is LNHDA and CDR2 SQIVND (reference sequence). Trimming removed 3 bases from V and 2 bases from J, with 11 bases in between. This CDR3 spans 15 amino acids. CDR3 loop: CASSISRETGNTIYF. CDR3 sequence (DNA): TGTGCCAGTAGTATTTCCCGGGAGACTGGAAACACCATATATTTT.

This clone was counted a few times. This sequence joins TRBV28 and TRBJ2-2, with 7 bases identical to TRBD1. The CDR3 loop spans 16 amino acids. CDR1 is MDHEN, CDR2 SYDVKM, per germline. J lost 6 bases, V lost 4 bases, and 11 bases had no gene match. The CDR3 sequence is CASSSPSEGAAGELFF. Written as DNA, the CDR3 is TGTGCCAGCAGTTCCCCTTCCGAGGGGGCGGCCGGGGAGCTGTTTTTT.

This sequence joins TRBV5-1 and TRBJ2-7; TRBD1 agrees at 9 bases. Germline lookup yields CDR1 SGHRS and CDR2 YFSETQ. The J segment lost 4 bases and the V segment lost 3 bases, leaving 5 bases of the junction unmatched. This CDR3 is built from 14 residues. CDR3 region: CASSWRTGEYEQYF. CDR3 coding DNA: TGCGCCAGCAGCTGGAGGACAGGGGAGTACGAGCAGTACTTC.

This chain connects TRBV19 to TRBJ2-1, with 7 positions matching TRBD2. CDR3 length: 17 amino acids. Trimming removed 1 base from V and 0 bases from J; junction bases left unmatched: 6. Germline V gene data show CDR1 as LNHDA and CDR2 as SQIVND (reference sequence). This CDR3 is CASSIAGGSSSYNEQFF. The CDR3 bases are TGTGCCAGTAGTATAGCCGGGGGGTCGAGCTCCTACAATGAGCAGTTCTTC.

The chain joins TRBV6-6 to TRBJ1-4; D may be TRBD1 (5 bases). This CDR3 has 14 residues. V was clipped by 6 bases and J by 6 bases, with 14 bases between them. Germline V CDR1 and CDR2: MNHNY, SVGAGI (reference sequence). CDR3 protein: CASRLGRRDEKLFF. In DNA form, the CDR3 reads TGTGCCAGCAGGTTGGGGCGAAGGGATGAAAAACTGTTTTTT.

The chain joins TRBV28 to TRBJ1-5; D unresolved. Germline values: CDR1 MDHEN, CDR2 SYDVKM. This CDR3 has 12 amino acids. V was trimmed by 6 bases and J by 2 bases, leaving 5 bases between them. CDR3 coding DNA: TGTGCCAGCAGGGACGGCAATCAGCCCCAGCATTTT. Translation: CASRDGNQPQHF.

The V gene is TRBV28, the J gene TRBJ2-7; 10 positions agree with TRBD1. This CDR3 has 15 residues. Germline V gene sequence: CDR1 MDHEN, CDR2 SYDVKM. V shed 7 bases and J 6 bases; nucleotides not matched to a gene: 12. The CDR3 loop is CASNSQGTGVSEQYF. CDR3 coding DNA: TGTGCCAGCAACTCGCAGGGGACAGGGGTGTCCGAGCAGTACTTC.

CDR3 residues: CASSRSGSPHTGELFF. The CDR3 nucleotides read TGCGCCAGCAGCCGTAGCGGGAGCCCGCACACCGGGGAGCTGTTTTTT. V and J are TRBV5-1 and TRBJ2-2; 9 nucleotides line up with TRBD2. CDR3 size: 16 residues. Germline CDR1 SGHRS, CDR2 YFSETQ. Germline trimming cut 4 bases from V and 3 bases from J; bases unmatched to any gene: 7.

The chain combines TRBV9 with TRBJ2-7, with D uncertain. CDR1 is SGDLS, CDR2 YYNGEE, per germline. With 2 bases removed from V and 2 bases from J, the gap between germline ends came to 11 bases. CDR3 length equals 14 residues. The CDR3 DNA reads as TGTGCCAGCAGCGTCGTCCCAGGACCCTACGAGCAGTACTTC. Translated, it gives CASSVVPGPYEQYF.

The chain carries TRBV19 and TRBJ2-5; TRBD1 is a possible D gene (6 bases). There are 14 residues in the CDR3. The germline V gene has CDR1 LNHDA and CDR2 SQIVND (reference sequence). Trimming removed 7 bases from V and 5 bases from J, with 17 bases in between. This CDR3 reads CASTPYLGAETQYF. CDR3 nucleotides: TGTGCCAGTACCCCCTACTTGGGGGCGGAGACCCAGTACTTC.

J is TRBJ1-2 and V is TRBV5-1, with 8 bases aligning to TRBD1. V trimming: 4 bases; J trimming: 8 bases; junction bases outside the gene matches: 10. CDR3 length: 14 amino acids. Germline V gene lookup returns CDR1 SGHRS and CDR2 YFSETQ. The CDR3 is CASSPAGTGKGYTF. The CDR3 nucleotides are TGCGCCAGCAGCCCAGCCGGGACAGGAAAGGGCTACACCTTC. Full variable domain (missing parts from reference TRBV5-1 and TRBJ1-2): KAGVTQTPRYLIKTRGQQVTLSCSPISGHRSVSWYQQTPGQGLQFLFEYFSETQRNKGNFPGRFSGRQFSNSRSEMNVSTLELGDSALYLCASSPAGTGKGYTFGSGTRLTVV.

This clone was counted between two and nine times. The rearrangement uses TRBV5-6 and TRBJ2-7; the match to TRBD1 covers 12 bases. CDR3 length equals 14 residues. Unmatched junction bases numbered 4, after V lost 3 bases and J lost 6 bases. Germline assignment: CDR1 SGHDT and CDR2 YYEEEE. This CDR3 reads CASSSGQGAAEQYF. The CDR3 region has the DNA TGTGCCAGCAGCTCGGGACAGGGGGCCGCCGAGCAGTACTTC.

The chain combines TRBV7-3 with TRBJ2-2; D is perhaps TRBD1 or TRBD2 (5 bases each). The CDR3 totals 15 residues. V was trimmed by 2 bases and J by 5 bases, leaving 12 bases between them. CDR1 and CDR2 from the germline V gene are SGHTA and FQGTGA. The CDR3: CASSLVRGPTGELFF. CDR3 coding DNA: TGTGCCAGCAGCTTAGTTCGGGGCCCTACCGGGGAGCTGTTTTTT.

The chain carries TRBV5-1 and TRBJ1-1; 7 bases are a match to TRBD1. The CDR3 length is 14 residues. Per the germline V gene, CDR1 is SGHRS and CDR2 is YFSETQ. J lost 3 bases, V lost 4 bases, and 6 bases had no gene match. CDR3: CASSPQGGDTEAFF. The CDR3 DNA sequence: TGCGCCAGCAGCCCTCAGGGGGGAGACACTGAAGCTTTCTTT.

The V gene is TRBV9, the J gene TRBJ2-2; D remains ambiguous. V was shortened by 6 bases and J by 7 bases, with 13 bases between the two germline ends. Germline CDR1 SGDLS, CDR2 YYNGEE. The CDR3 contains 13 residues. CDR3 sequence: CASNIVVGGELFF. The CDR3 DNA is TGTGCCAGCAACATCGTGGTCGGCGGGGAGCTGTTTTTT.

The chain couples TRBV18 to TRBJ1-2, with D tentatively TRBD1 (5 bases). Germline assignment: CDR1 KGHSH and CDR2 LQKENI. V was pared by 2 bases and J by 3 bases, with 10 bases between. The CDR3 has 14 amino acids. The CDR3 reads CASSPAGQYYGYTF. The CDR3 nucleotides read TGTGCCAGCTCACCAGCGGGGCAGTACTATGGCTACACCTTC.

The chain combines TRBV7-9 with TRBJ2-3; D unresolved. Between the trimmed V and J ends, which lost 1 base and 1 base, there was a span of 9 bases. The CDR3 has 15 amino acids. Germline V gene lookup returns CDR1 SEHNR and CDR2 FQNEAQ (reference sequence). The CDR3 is CASSLGWGRTDTQYF. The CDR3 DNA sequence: TGTGCCAGCAGCTTAGGGTGGGGTCGCACAGATACGCAGTATTTT.

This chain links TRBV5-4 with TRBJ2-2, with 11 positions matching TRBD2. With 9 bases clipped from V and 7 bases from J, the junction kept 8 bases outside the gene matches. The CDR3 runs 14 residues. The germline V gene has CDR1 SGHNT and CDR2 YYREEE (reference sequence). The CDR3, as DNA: TGTGCCACCATAGCGGGAGGGCCGAACGGGGAGCTGTTTTTT. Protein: CATIAGGPNGELFF.

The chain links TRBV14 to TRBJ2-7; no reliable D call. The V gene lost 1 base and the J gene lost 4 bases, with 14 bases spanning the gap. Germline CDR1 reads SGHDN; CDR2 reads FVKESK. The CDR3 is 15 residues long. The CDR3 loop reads CASSQVGGRRYEQYF. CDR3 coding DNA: TGTGCCAGCAGCCAAGTGGGCGGCAGGCGTTACGAGCAGTACTTC.

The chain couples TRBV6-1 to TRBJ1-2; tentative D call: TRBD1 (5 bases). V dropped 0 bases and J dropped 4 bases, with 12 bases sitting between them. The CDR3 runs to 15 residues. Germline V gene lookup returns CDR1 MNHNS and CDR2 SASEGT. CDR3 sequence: CASSEAWGFGYGYTF. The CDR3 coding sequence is TGTGCCAGCAGTGAAGCGTGGGGGTTCGGCTATGGCTACACCTTC.

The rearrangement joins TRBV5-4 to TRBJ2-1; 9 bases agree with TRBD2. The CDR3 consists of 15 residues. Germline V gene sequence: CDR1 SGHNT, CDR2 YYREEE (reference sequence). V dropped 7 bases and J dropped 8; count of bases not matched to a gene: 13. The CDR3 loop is CASGGGGSVLDEQFF. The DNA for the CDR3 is TGTGCCAGCGGCGGGGGGGGGTCCGTCCTTGATGAGCAGTTCTTC.

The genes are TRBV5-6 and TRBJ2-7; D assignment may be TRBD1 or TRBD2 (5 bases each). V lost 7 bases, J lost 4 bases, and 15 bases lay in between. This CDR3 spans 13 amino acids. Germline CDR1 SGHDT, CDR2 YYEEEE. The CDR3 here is CASFRDPNYEQYF. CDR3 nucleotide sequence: TGTGCCAGCTTTCGGGACCCAAATTACGAGCAGTACTTC.